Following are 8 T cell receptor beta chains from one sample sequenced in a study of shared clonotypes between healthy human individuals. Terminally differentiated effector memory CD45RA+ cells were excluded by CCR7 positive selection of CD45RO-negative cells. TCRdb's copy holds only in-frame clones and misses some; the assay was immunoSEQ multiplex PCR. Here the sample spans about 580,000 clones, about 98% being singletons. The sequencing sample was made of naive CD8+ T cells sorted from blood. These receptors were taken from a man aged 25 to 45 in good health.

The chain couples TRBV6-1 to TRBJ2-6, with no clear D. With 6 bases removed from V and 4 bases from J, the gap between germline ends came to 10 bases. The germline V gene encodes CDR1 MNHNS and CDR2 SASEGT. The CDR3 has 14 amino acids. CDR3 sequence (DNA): TGTGCCAGCAGGGAACGGAGAGGGGCCAACGTCCTGACTTTC. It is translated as CASRERRGANVLTF.

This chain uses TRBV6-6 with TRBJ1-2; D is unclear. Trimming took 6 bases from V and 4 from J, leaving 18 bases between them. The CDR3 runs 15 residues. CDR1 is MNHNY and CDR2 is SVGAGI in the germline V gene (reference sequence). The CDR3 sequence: CASRLRGESVYGYTF. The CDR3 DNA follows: TGTGCCAGCAGGTTACGTGGGGAATCTGTCTATGGCTACACCTTC.

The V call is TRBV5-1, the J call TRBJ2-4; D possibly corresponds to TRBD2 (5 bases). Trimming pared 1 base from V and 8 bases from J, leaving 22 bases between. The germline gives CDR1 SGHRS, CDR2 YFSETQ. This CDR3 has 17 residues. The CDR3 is CASSLTAEGRLPDIQYF. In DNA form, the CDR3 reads TGCGCCAGCAGCTTGACGGCAGAGGGCCGCCTGCCGGACATTCAGTACTTC.

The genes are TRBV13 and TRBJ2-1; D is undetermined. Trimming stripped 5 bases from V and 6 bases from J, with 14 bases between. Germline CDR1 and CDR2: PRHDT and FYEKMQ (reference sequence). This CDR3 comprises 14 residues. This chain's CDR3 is CASSGPLRGNEQFF. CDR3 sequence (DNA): TGTGCCAGCAGCGGACCCTTGCGAGGCAATGAGCAGTTCTTC.

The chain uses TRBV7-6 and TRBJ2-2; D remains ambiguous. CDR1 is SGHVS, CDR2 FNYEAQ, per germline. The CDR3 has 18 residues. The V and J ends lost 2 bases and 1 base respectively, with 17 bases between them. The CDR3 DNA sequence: TGTGCCAGCAGCTTACCCAATGGCCCGAAAGAGAACACCGGGGAGCTGTTTTTT. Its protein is CASSLPNGPKENTGELFF. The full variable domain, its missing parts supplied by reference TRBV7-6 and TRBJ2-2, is GAGVSQSPRYKVTKRGQDVALRCDPISGHVSLYWYRQALGQGPEFLTYFNYEAQQDKSGLPNDRFSAERPEGSISTLTIQRTEQRDSAMYRCASSLPNGPKENTGELFFGEGSRLTVL.

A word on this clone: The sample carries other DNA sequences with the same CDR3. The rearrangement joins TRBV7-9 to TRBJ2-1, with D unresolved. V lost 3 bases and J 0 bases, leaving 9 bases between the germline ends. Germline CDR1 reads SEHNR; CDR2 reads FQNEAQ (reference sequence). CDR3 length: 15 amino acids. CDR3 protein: CASSFPDSSYNEQFF. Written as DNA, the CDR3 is TGTGCCAGCAGCTTCCCTGATAGCTCCTACAATGAGCAGTTCTTC.

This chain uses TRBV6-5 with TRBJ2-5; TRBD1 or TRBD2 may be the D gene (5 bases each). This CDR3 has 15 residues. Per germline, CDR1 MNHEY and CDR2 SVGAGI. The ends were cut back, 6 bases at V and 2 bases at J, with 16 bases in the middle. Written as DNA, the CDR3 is TGTGCCAGCAGAGCGGACGAGGGGTCACAAGAGACCCAGTACTTC. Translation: CASRADEGSQETQYF.

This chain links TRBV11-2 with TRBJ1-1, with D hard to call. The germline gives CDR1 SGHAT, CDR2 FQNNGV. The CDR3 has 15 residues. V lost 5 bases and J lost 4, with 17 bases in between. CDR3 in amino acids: CASSPYGEWGTEAFF. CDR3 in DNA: TGTGCCAGCAGCCCCTACGGGGAGTGGGGCACTGAAGCTTTCTTT.